A selection of T cell receptor beta chains follows, all from one sample in a study of cytomegalovirus exposure and HLA in healthy donors. Profiling relied on immunoSEQ multiplex PCR, and the TCRdb table lists in-frame clones only, not all of them. The sample records under 200,000 clones, over 9.5% being singletons. Sequenced sample: PBMCs. These receptor sequences come from a man in his fifties in good health and CMV-seropositive. The CDR3 runs from the conserved cysteine through the conserved F or W. Each record gives: D gene, J gene, V gene, clone size, CDR3 DNA, CDR3 protein. A D gene is named only where the DNA matches it firmly. The listing skips clone size in some rows; elsewhere it reads once, few, many or a size class.

d_call: TRBD1; j_call: TRBJ2-7; v_call: TRBV14; clone_size: .; cdr3_nt: TGTGCCAGCAGCTTTTGGTGGGACAGTCTCTACGAGCAGTACTTC; cdr3_aa: CASSFWWDSLYEQYF
d_call: TRBD1; j_call: TRBJ2-5; v_call: TRBV10-2; clone_size: few; cdr3_nt: TGCGCCAGCAGGGGGACAGGGGGCCAAGAGACCCAGTACTTC; cdr3_aa: CASRGTGGQETQYF
d_call: .; j_call: TRBJ1-1; v_call: TRBV6-5; clone_size: .; cdr3_nt: TGTGCCAGCAGGCCGGGGGGGGGCGCGTCTGAAGCTTTCTTT; cdr3_aa: CASRPGGGASEAFF
d_call: TRBD1; j_call: TRBJ2-2; v_call: TRBV6-4; clone_size: few; cdr3_nt: TGTGCCAGCAGAGAACGGACAGGGCAAACCGGGGAGCTGTTTTTT; cdr3_aa: CASRERTGQTGELFF
d_call: .; j_call: TRBJ2-1; v_call: TRBV7-2; clone_size: few; cdr3_nt: TGTGCCAGCAGTCAGGCAGGGGCATCCTACAATGAGCAGTTCTTC; cdr3_aa: CASSQAGASYNEQFF
d_call: TRBD2; j_call: TRBJ2-4; v_call: TRBV7-9; clone_size: few; cdr3_nt: TGTGCCAGCAGCCCCTATCGGGAGGTAGCCAAAAACATTCAGTACTTC; cdr3_aa: CASSPYREVAKNIQYF
d_call: .; j_call: TRBJ1-5; v_call: TRBV29-1; clone_size: .; cdr3_nt: TGCAGCGTTGACGAGGGGGACGCTAAGGGCACCCAGCATTTT; cdr3_aa: CSVDEGDAKGTQHF
d_call: .; j_call: TRBJ2-1; v_call: TRBV29-1; clone_size: few; cdr3_nt: TGCAGCGTTTCCGGACTCTACTACAATGAGCAGTTCTTC; cdr3_aa: CSVSGLYYNEQFF
d_call: .; j_call: TRBJ2-1; v_call: TRBV5-1; clone_size: .; cdr3_nt: TGCGCCAGCAGCCCCCTCCGGGGGAACAATGAGCAGTTCTTC; cdr3_aa: CASSPLRGNNEQFF
d_call: .; j_call: TRBJ2-5; v_call: TRBV5-6; clone_size: .; cdr3_nt: TGTGCCAGCACCAAATTAGCGGCTGAGGAGACCCAGTACTTC; cdr3_aa: CASTKLAAEETQYF
d_call: TRBD1; j_call: TRBJ2-2; v_call: TRBV6-6; clone_size: .; cdr3_nt: TGTGCCAGCAGCCCACAGGGGGCCGGCACCGGGGAGCTGTTTTTT; cdr3_aa: CASSPQGAGTGELFF
d_call: .; j_call: TRBJ2-7; v_call: TRBV6-1; clone_size: few; cdr3_nt: TGTGCCAGCAGGGGAACAGGGCGGCAGAACGAGCAGTACTTC; cdr3_aa: CASRGTGRQNEQYF
d_call: TRBD1; j_call: TRBJ2-1; v_call: TRBV6-5; clone_size: few; cdr3_nt: TGTGCCAGCAGTAGGGACAGGGGCGTTTACAATGAGCAGTTCTTC; cdr3_aa: CASSRDRGVYNEQFF
d_call: TRBD1; j_call: TRBJ1-5; v_call: TRBV7-8; clone_size: .; cdr3_nt: TGTGCCAGCAGCTTAGAGGGACAGTATTCAAGTCAGCCCCAGCATTTT; cdr3_aa: CASSLEGQYSSQPQHF
d_call: .; j_call: TRBJ1-1; v_call: TRBV4-3; clone_size: few; cdr3_nt: TGCGCCAGCAGCCAGGTCCGGGGAATGAACACTGAAGCTTTCTTT; cdr3_aa: CASSQVRGMNTEAFF
d_call: .; j_call: TRBJ1-4; v_call: TRBV29-1; clone_size: .; cdr3_nt: TGCAGCGTTGGAGGAGAAAAACTGTTTTTT; cdr3_aa: CSVGGEKLFF
d_call: .; j_call: TRBJ1-2; v_call: TRBV7-9; clone_size: .; cdr3_nt: TGTGCCAGCAGCTTAGTCAGGGAAAATGGCTACACCTTC; cdr3_aa: CASSLVRENGYTF
d_call: .; j_call: TRBJ1-2; v_call: TRBV5-8; clone_size: .; cdr3_nt: TGTGCCAGCACCAGTGGGGGCGGTGGCTACACCTTC; cdr3_aa: CASTSGGGGYTF
d_call: .; j_call: TRBJ2-2; v_call: TRBV5-4; clone_size: .; cdr3_nt: TGTGCCAGCAGCCGCTCACAGGGTCGGGGCACCGGGGAGCTGTTTTTT; cdr3_aa: CASSRSQGRGTGELFF
d_call: .; j_call: TRBJ1-6; v_call: TRBV7-8; clone_size: .; cdr3_nt: TGTGCCAGCAGCTTGAGGAGCAGGGGCAATAATTCACCCCTCCACTTT; cdr3_aa: CASSLRSRGNNSPLHF
d_call: TRBD1; j_call: TRBJ2-5; v_call: TRBV2; clone_size: few; cdr3_nt: TGTGCCAGCAGGTTGGACAGGGGCGGTGAGACCCAGTACTTC; cdr3_aa: CASRLDRGGETQYF
d_call: TRBD1; j_call: TRBJ1-4; v_call: TRBV15; clone_size: .; cdr3_nt: TGTGCCACCAGCAGGGACACAGGGGGGACTGCAACTAATGAAAAACTGTTTTTT; cdr3_aa: CATSRDTGGTATNEKLFF
d_call: .; j_call: TRBJ2-3; v_call: TRBV10-1; clone_size: few; cdr3_nt: TGCGCCAGCAGTGAGCTAGGCGGCACAGATACGCAGTATTTT; cdr3_aa: CASSELGGTDTQYF
d_call: TRBD1; j_call: TRBJ1-6; v_call: TRBV5-1; clone_size: .; cdr3_nt: TGCGCCAGCAGCCCCCCGGGACAGGGAAATTCACCCCTCCACTTT; cdr3_aa: CASSPPGQGNSPLHF
d_call: .; j_call: TRBJ1-5; v_call: TRBV28; clone_size: few; cdr3_nt: TGTGCCAGCAGGACGACTCAGGGAGGGGGCAATCAGCCCCAGCATTTT; cdr3_aa: CASRTTQGGGNQPQHF
d_call: TRBD1; j_call: TRBJ2-3; v_call: TRBV7-9; clone_size: .; cdr3_nt: TGTGCCAGCAGCCCATTGACAGGGGTGAGAAGCACAGATACGCAGTATTTT; cdr3_aa: CASSPLTGVRSTDTQYF
d_call: .; j_call: TRBJ1-4; v_call: TRBV7-9; clone_size: few; cdr3_nt: TGTGCCAGCAGCTCGTTCCTCGGGAATCTGTTTTTT; cdr3_aa: CASSSFLGNLFF
d_call: .; j_call: TRBJ2-1; v_call: TRBV7-3; clone_size: .; cdr3_nt: TGTGCCAGCAGCTTTGGTTTAGCAGGGGAGCAGTTCTTC; cdr3_aa: CASSFGLAGEQFF
d_call: .; j_call: TRBJ1-5; v_call: TRBV12-5; clone_size: .; cdr3_nt: TGTGCTAGTGGTTACGACATTAGCAATCAGCCCCAGCATTTT; cdr3_aa: CASGYDISNQPQHF
d_call: .; j_call: TRBJ2-5; v_call: TRBV5-4; clone_size: few; cdr3_nt: TGTGCCAGCAGCTTGGAAGCCGCCGAGACCCAGTACTTC; cdr3_aa: CASSLEAAETQYF
d_call: .; j_call: TRBJ2-3; v_call: TRBV28; clone_size: few; cdr3_nt: TGTGCCAGCAGTTCCAGTGCTAGCACAGATACGCAGTATTTT; cdr3_aa: CASSSSASTDTQYF
d_call: TRBD2; j_call: TRBJ2-3; v_call: TRBV6-5; clone_size: .; cdr3_nt: TGTGCCAGCAGGAGCGGACTAGCATCAAATACGCAGTATTTT; cdr3_aa: CASRSGLASNTQYF
d_call: TRBD1; j_call: TRBJ1-5; v_call: TRBV15; clone_size: few; cdr3_nt: TGTGCCACCAGCAGAGGGGACAGGCCTAATCAGCCCCAGCATTTT; cdr3_aa: CATSRGDRPNQPQHF
d_call: TRBD1; j_call: TRBJ2-3; v_call: TRBV6-4; clone_size: .; cdr3_nt: TGTGCCAGCAGCGTTACGTCCGGGACAGGCACAGATACGCAGTATTTT; cdr3_aa: CASSVTSGTGTDTQYF
d_call: TRBD2; j_call: TRBJ2-1; v_call: TRBV10-2; clone_size: .; cdr3_nt: TGCGCCAGCAGTGTGTCTAGCGGGGGGCTCGAACAGTTCTTC; cdr3_aa: CASSVSSGGLEQFF
d_call: .; j_call: TRBJ1-4; v_call: TRBV11-2; clone_size: .; cdr3_nt: TGTGCCAGCAGCCCTCAGGGTGCAACTAATGAAAAACTGTTTTTT; cdr3_aa: CASSPQGATNEKLFF
d_call: .; j_call: TRBJ1-1; v_call: TRBV5-4; clone_size: few; cdr3_nt: TGTGCCAGCAGCTTTCGAGGGGGTAGGACTGAAGCTTTCTTT; cdr3_aa: CASSFRGGRTEAFF
d_call: .; j_call: TRBJ1-1; v_call: TRBV28; clone_size: few; cdr3_nt: TGTGCCATAACAGGGTTTTTAGAAGCTTTCTTT; cdr3_aa: CAITGFLEAFF
d_call: TRBD1; j_call: TRBJ1-2; v_call: TRBV5-4; clone_size: .; cdr3_nt: TGTGCCAGCAGCTTGGTGGGGGTGCAGGGGGGATCCAACTATGGCTACACCTTC; cdr3_aa: CASSLVGVQGGSNYGYTF
d_call: .; j_call: TRBJ1-2; v_call: TRBV5-4; clone_size: .; cdr3_nt: TGTGCCAGCAGCGGGGGGTTTTTGGACTCAGACTATGGCTACACCTTC; cdr3_aa: CASSGGFLDSDYGYTF
d_call: TRBD2; j_call: TRBJ2-5; v_call: TRBV7-2; clone_size: .; cdr3_nt: TGTGCCAGCAGCTTCCGGCGGGGGGGAGAGACCCAGTACTTC; cdr3_aa: CASSFRRGGETQYF
d_call: TRBD2; j_call: TRBJ2-1; v_call: TRBV27; clone_size: .; cdr3_nt: TGTGCCAGCAGTTTACTGCGGGGGGGCCGGTTATATGAGCAGTTCTTC; cdr3_aa: CASSLLRGGRLYEQFF
d_call: .; j_call: TRBJ2-1; v_call: TRBV4-1; clone_size: .; cdr3_nt: TGCGCCAGCAGCCAAGATAGAGGGTCCTACAATGAGCAGTTCTTC; cdr3_aa: CASSQDRGSYNEQFF
d_call: .; j_call: TRBJ2-5; v_call: TRBV11-1; clone_size: few; cdr3_nt: TGTGCCAGCAGCTTAGTAGGGGGTTTGGAGACCCAGTACTTC; cdr3_aa: CASSLVGGLETQYF
d_call: .; j_call: TRBJ1-5; v_call: TRBV5-8; clone_size: .; cdr3_nt: TGTGCCAGCAGCTTCGGAAAGGGAGTAGAGCCCCAGCATTTT; cdr3_aa: CASSFGKGVEPQHF
d_call: TRBD1; j_call: TRBJ1-2; v_call: TRBV6-1; clone_size: few; cdr3_nt: TGTGCCAGCAGCCCGGGGACAGGGCTCTATGGCTACACCTTC; cdr3_aa: CASSPGTGLYGYTF
d_call: .; j_call: TRBJ1-1; v_call: TRBV9; clone_size: .; cdr3_nt: TGTGCCAGCAGCGTTATGTCAGGGACTGAAGCTTTCTTT; cdr3_aa: CASSVMSGTEAFF
d_call: .; j_call: TRBJ1-1; v_call: TRBV28; clone_size: few; cdr3_nt: TGTGCCAGCAGTCCCGGGACATTGAACACTGAAGCTTTCTTT; cdr3_aa: CASSPGTLNTEAFF
d_call: .; j_call: TRBJ1-5; v_call: TRBV4-2; clone_size: few; cdr3_nt: TGTGCCAGCAGCCAAGGGGACATCCAGCCCCAGCATTTT; cdr3_aa: CASSQGDIQPQHF
d_call: TRBD1; j_call: TRBJ2-3; v_call: TRBV10-3; clone_size: .; cdr3_nt: TGTGCCATCAGAGATCCGGGACAGGGGGCGGGAGATACGCAGTATTTT; cdr3_aa: CAIRDPGQGAGDTQYF
d_call: .; j_call: TRBJ1-2; v_call: TRBV2; clone_size: few; cdr3_nt: TGTGCCAGCAGCGCAGACAGTAACTATGGCTACACCTTC; cdr3_aa: CASSADSNYGYTF
d_call: TRBD1; j_call: TRBJ1-2; v_call: TRBV7-9; clone_size: .; cdr3_nt: TGTGCCAGCAGCCTGTATCGGACAGGGGTGGATGGCTACACCTTC; cdr3_aa: CASSLYRTGVDGYTF